The 10 T cell receptor beta chains in this list originate from one sample, sequenced in a study of Tregs in tolerant kidney transplant recipients. Clones were read by immunoSEQ multiplex PCR, and TCRdb kept only the in-frame ones, dropping some. Of about 15,000 clones listed, about half were seen once; the top ten hold about 3.5%. Their antigens remain unidentified. After around six days with irradiated graft donor PBMCs, CFSE-labeled recipient PBMCs were FACS-sorted. The sequencing here drew on CD4+ T cells from blood cultured with allogeneic cells, taken before the transplant. These receptors were obtained from a human patient who received a combined kidney and bone marrow transplant.

This chain links TRBV30 with TRBJ2-3; 9 bases fit TRBD2. With V trimmed by 0 bases and J by 4 bases, 8 bases remained unmatched. There are 16 residues in the CDR3. Per germline, CDR1 GTSNPN and CDR2 SVGIG (reference sequence). The CDR3 sequence is CAWSVPWLAGSDTQYF. CDR3 coding DNA: TGTGCCTGGAGTGTACCTTGGCTAGCGGGATCAGATACGCAGTATTTT.

This chain connects TRBV6-1 to TRBJ1-1; 8 bases map to TRBD1. J gave up 11 bases and V 3 bases, and 8 bases lay outside the gene matches. The CDR3 totals 13 residues. The germline V gene encodes CDR1 MNHNS and CDR2 SASEGT. CDR3 sequence reads: CASSEWTGRGAFF. Written as DNA, the CDR3 is TGTGCCAGCAGTGAGTGGACAGGGCGTGGGGCTTTCTTT.

The rearrangement uses TRBV6-5 and TRBJ2-5, with TRBD1 identical over 11 bases. Trimming cost V 4 bases and J 4 bases; bases outside gene matches: 5. Germline assignment: CDR1 MNHEY and CDR2 SVGAGI. The CDR3 length is 15 residues. The CDR3 loop is CASSLDRGHGETQYF. The CDR3 DNA follows: TGTGCCAGCAGTTTGGACAGGGGGCACGGAGAGACCCAGTACTTC.

This clone was recorded only once. The chain uses TRBV19 and TRBJ1-2; D perhaps matches TRBD1 (5 bases). CDR3 length: 15 residues. Germline-derived CDR1 and CDR2 are LNHDA and SQIVND (reference sequence). V was pared by 4 bases and J by 8 bases, with 20 bases between. CDR3 coding DNA: TGTGCCAGTAGTACCCAGGGCACCCTGTCGAGAGGCTACACCTTC. Protein: CASSTQGTLSRGYTF.

The chain uses TRBV5-1 and TRBJ1-2; D remains unclear. Germline-derived CDR1 and CDR2 are SGHRS and YFSETQ. The germline V and J ends were trimmed by 1 base and 1 base, with 8 bases remaining between them. The CDR3 runs 14 residues. The CDR3 DNA follows: TGCGCCAGCAGCTTGTTCACATTTAACTATGGCTACACCTTC. Translated: CASSLFTFNYGYTF.

This clone has a handful of counts. The CDR3 sequence is CASSQDIPTSGTGELFF. The CDR3 DNA sequence: TGTGCCAGCAGCCAAGATATCCCGACTAGCGGCACCGGGGAGCTGTTTTTT. The chain uses TRBV14 and TRBJ2-2; TRBD2 matches 9 bases. This CDR3 contains 17 residues. The V gene's germline CDR1 is SGHDN and CDR2 FVKESK. The V and J ends lost 0 bases and 4 bases, in that order; junction bases with no gene match: 6.

Here the CDR3 DNA reads TGTGCCAGCAGTCCTCCTAGGGGATCCTACAATGAGCAGTTCTTC. Translation gives CASSPPRGSYNEQFF. V is TRBV6-6 and J is TRBJ2-1; tentative D call: TRBD1 (5 bases). The germline CDR1 and CDR2 sequences are MNHNY and SVGAGI (reference sequence). V lost 5 bases to trimming and J lost 1 base, with 12 bases between them. CDR3 length equals 15 residues.

V and J are TRBV5-1 and TRBJ2-7; 7 bases fit TRBD1. Losses at the gene ends were 0 bases for V and 0 bases for J; bases not matched to a gene: 3. The length of the CDR3 is 15 residues. Germline loops: CDR1 SGHRS, CDR2 YFSETQ. CDR3 sequence reads: CASSLATGPSYEQYF. In DNA form, the CDR3 reads TGCGCCAGCAGCTTGGCGACAGGGCCCTCCTACGAGCAGTACTTC. Filled out from reference TRBV5-1 and TRBJ2-7, the complete variable domain reads KAGVTQTPRYLIKTRGQQVTLSCSPISGHRSVSWYQQTPGQGLQFLFEYFSETQRNKGNFPGRFSGRQFSNSRSEMNVSTLELGDSALYLCASSLATGPSYEQYFGPGTRLTVT.

This clone occurred a few times. The rearrangement links TRBV19 to TRBJ1-2; 7 positions agree with TRBD1. Germline V CDR1 and CDR2: LNHDA, SQIVND (reference sequence). Trimming removed 8 bases from V and 6 bases from J; junction bases left unmatched: 9. The CDR3 length is 13 residues. CDR3 nucleotide sequence: TGTGCCAGTCGCACCACAGGGGAGCATGGCTACACCTTC. Its protein is CASRTTGEHGYTF.

J is TRBJ1-2 and V is TRBV6-5; possible D gene TRBD1, 6 bases. The CDR3 is made up of 15 amino acids. V was pared by 2 bases and J by 7 bases, with 17 bases between. Germline values: CDR1 MNHEY, CDR2 SVGAGI. CDR3 protein: CASSYMNRERSGYTF. CDR3 nucleotides: TGTGCCAGCAGTTACATGAACAGGGAACGAAGTGGCTACACCTTC.